The rows below give T cell receptor beta chains drawn from one sample of a study of blood T cell repertoires in COVID-19. This table comes from immunoSEQ multiplex PCR, and its TCRdb copy is limited to in-frame clones, with some not included. The sample yields roughly 220,000 clones, roughly 80% seen once. Sequencing input: PBMCs or T cells enriched from blood (not recorded which). These receptors were taken from a woman between 40 and 50 years old with acute COVID-19. The CDR3 runs from the conserved cysteine through the conserved F or W. A D gene is named only where the DNA matches it firmly. Expanded clones get a size class; other rows say once, few or many, or leave the size out.

>-|TRBJ1-2|TRBV28|-
CASSQLGQSYGYTF
TGTGCCAGCAGTCAGCTAGGACAGTCTTATGGCTACACCTTC
>-|TRBJ1-6|TRBV6-6|TRBD1
CASSLTGASSYNSPLHF
TGTGCCAGCAGTCTTACAGGGGCGTCGAGCTATAATTCACCCCTCCACTTT
>once|TRBJ2-7|TRBV27|-
CASGPAAYEQYF
TGTGCCAGCGGTCCGGCGGCTTACGAGCAGTACTTC
>-|TRBJ2-3|TRBV4-1|TRBD2
CASSQGPLAGDTQYF
TGCGCCAGCAGCCAAGGCCCCTTAGCGGGAGATACGCAGTATTTT
>few|TRBJ2-7|TRBV28|TRBD1
CASSSRGTGYSYEQYF
TGTGCCAGCAGTTCTCGGGGGACAGGGTACTCCTACGAGCAGTACTTC
>-|TRBJ2-1|TRBV4-1|-
CASSQDRARSWNEQFF
TGCGCCAGCAGCCAAGACAGGGCTCGGTCTTGGAATGAGCAGTTCTTC
>few|TRBJ1-2|TRBV7-6|-
CASSPEPYYYGYTF
TGTGCCAGCAGCCCGGAGCCCTACTACTATGGCTACACCTTC
>once|TRBJ1-6|TRBV14|-
CASSPYRVNSPLHF
TGTGCCAGCAGCCCCTACAGGGTAAATTCACCCCTCCACTTT
>once|TRBJ2-5|TRBV25-1|TRBD1
CASSDEGAVRETQYF
TGTGCCAGCAGTGACGAGGGGGCCGTTAGGGAGACCCAGTACTTC
>-|TRBJ2-7|TRBV5-1|-
CASSLHPSGQRNYEQYF
TGCGCCAGCAGCTTGCATCCCTCAGGACAGAGAAACTACGAGCAGTACTTC
>once|TRBJ1-6|TRBV6-6|TRBD1
CASSQGVTPLHF
TGTGCCAGCTCCCAGGGGGTGACACCCCTCCACTTT
>-|TRBJ1-6|TRBV27|TRBD1
CASSLWDSYNSPLHF
TGTGCCAGCAGTTTATGGGACAGCTATAATTCACCCCTCCACTTT
>-|TRBJ1-5|TRBV19|-
CASSMNQGRNQPQHF
TGTGCCAGTAGTATGAACCAGGGGAGAAATCAGCCCCAGCATTTT
>-|TRBJ2-5|TRBV3-1/TRBV3-2|-
CASSLGPGVGTQYF
TGTGCCAGCAGCCTTGGCCCGGGAGTGGGGACCCAGTACTTC
>-|TRBJ1-1|TRBV5-4|-
CASSQMMNTEAFF
TGTGCCAGCAGCCAGATGATGAACACTGAAGCTTTCTTT
>-|TRBJ2-7|TRBV11-2|TRBD1
CASSWDRDSYEQYF
TGTGCCAGCAGTTGGGACAGGGACTCTTACGAGCAGTACTTC
>-|TRBJ2-3|TRBV5-1|TRBD2
CASSLGWRAGVPGDTQYF
TGCGCCAGCAGCTTGGGCTGGAGGGCGGGAGTTCCGGGAGATACGCAGTATTTT
>-|TRBJ2-7|TRBV3-1/TRBV3-2|-
CASSRGSPGEQYF
TGTGCCAGCAGCCGCGGGTCCCCTGGGGAGCAGTACTTC
>-|TRBJ2-5|TRBV27|TRBD1
CASSAPGQGQETQYF
TGTGCCAGCAGTGCCCCGGGACAGGGTCAAGAGACCCAGTACTTC
>-|TRBJ2-7|TRBV29-1|TRBD2
CSVRGTSGVPYEQYF
TGCAGCGTTAGGGGGACTAGCGGGGTCCCCTACGAGCAGTACTTC
>-|TRBJ1-3|TRBV7-3|-
CASSLMGPSGNTIYF
TGTGCCAGCAGCTTAATGGGGCCCTCTGGAAACACCATATATTTT
>-|TRBJ1-1|TRBV27|-
CASSFQGRGTEAFF
TGTGCCAGCAGTTTTCAGGGAAGAGGCACTGAAGCTTTCTTT
>few|TRBJ1-6|TRBV9|TRBD1
CASSVAGDRDSPLHF
TGTGCCAGCAGCGTAGCCGGGGACAGGGACTCACCCCTCCACTTT
>-|TRBJ1-3|TRBV19|-
CASISSGNTIYF
TGTGCCAGTATCAGCTCTGGAAACACCATATATTTT
>-|TRBJ2-2|TRBV7-8|-
CASSLELNTGELFF
TGTGCCAGCAGCTTAGAACTAAACACCGGGGAGCTGTTTTTT
>-|TRBJ2-3|TRBV13|TRBD2
CASSLGLAGSTDTQYF
TGTGCCAGCAGCTTAGGGCTAGCGGGGAGCACAGATACGCAGTATTTT
>-|TRBJ2-1|TRBV5-1|-
CASSLRTESSYNEQFF
TGCGCCAGCAGCTTGAGGACAGAAAGCTCCTACAATGAGCAGTTCTTC
>-|TRBJ2-3|TRBV10-1|TRBD2
CASSETAGEGTDTQYF
TGCGCCAGCAGTGAGACGGCGGGAGAGGGAACAGATACGCAGTATTTT
>-|TRBJ2-3|TRBV30|TRBD1
CAWSVQGLVLTDTQYF
TGTGCCTGGAGTGTACAGGGGCTGGTTCTCACAGATACGCAGTATTTT
>-|TRBJ2-2|TRBV6-5|TRBD2
CATRPLAGRVGELFF
TGTGCCACCAGACCACTAGCGGGGCGAGTCGGGGAGCTGTTTTTT
>-|TRBJ2-5|TRBV28|TRBD2
CASSLAGGLAGAQRKQETQYF
TGTGCCAGCAGTTTAGCGGGGGGACTAGCGGGGGCCCAGCGTAAACAAGAGACCCAGTACTTC